This paragraph reports one TCR beta chain. The sample is drawn from a study of blood T cell repertoires in COVID-19. Across the whole study: The study drew acute and convalescent COVID-19 samples from the United States, Italy and Spain. Sources were T cells, B-cell-depleted T cells, or PBMCs; the material itself was cDNA or gDNA.

Under the authors' procedure: Amplification of reference gene primers provided the estimated nucleated cell counts. Libraries were prepared by immunoSEQ multiplex PCR; TCRdb keeps only in-frame clonotypes and omits some of them. V and J calls and clone size follow that table, whereas D and trimming were derived from the DNA. The table has about 170,000 clones, approximately 84% seen once. The CDR3 covers 16 residues. V lost 5 bases, J lost 2 bases, and 19 bases lay in between. Germline V gene data show CDR1 as MDHEN and CDR2 as SYDVKM. Sequencing input: peripheral blood. V usage is TRBV28 and J usage is TRBJ2-7, with TRBD1 as a possible D gene (5 bases). This receptor was obtained from a human donor with acute or convalescent COVID-19. The donor label of this sample is uncertain. CDR3 coding DNA: TGTGCCAGCAGTGAAGTCCCCGGTGACAGAGCCTACGAGCAGTACTTC. As protein: CASSEVPGDRAYEQYF.